This T cell receptor beta chain came from a study of blood T cells in healthy people across ages. Investigators took 8.5 to 10 milliliters of peripheral blood from every donor. Through a sample-barcoded 5' primer and a J-beta primer mix, a second PCR was run for roughly 6 to 12 cycles. Every sample gave at least 2.5 million paired-end reads containing CDR3. TCRdb re-called the 5' RACE reads through MiXCR, storing one row per CDR3 protein. The profile shows 540,000 or so distinct CDR3 sequences, about 24% of them singletons. V was pared by 4 bases and J by 0 bases, with 9 bases between. Germline V gene data show CDR1 as SGDLS and CDR2 as YYNGEE. This CDR3 has 14 residues. The same sample was also studied in work on T cells of mothers and their children. Turning to that study: The study sampled three healthy Caucasian mothers and their six children.

The J gene is TRBJ2-3, the V gene TRBV9; D ambiguous. The material sequenced was blood. This receptor was identified in a boy under 18 in good health. The CDR3 DNA reads TGTGCCAGCAGCATTCGGACCAGCACAGATACGCAGTATTTT. As protein: CASSIRTSTDTQYF.